Listed below are T cell receptor beta chains from one sample, sequenced in a study of a mutant IDH1 vaccine in newly diagnosed glioma. The antigens these receptors bind are not known. Clones were read by immunoSEQ multiplex PCR, and TCRdb kept only the in-frame ones, dropping some. The sample yields around 62,000 clones, 75% to 90% seen once. The specimen comprised PBMCs, sampled from a glioma patient whose treatment included an IDH1 peptide vaccine. Receptors originate from a man aged 35-49 years with glioma. Each CDR3 is given with its conserved first and last residue. A D gene is named only where the DNA matches it firmly. Rows give clone size only sometimes, using once, few, many, or a class for an expanded clone.

CDR3nt: TGTGCCAGCAGTTTAGCCCAGGGGCAGCCCCAGCATTTT
CDR3aa: CASSLAQGQPQHF
j_gene: TRBJ1-5
v_gene: TRBV6-5
d_gene: -
abundance: -

CDR3nt: TGTGCCACCCAAAGGGCAGGGATCACGAGGAACTATGGCTACACCTTC
CDR3aa: CATQRAGITRNYGYTF
j_gene: TRBJ1-2
v_gene: TRBV28
d_gene: -
abundance: -

CDR3nt: TGTGCCAGCAGTGGTTACGGGAAGACCCAGTACTTC
CDR3aa: CASSGYGKTQYF
j_gene: TRBJ2-5
v_gene: TRBV28
d_gene: -
abundance: once

CDR3nt: TGCGCCAGCAGTGACGCCCCGTTAACAGATACGCAGTATTTT
CDR3aa: CASSDAPLTDTQYF
j_gene: TRBJ2-3
v_gene: TRBV10-2
d_gene: -
abundance: once

CDR3nt: TGTGCCAGCAGCGTAGAGGCTAGCGGGAGGTTGAGTGAGCAGTTCTTC
CDR3aa: CASSVEASGRLSEQFF
j_gene: TRBJ2-1
v_gene: TRBV9
d_gene: TRBD2
abundance: -

CDR3nt: TGTGCCAGCAGCCGGGCGAGCTCCTACAATGAGCAGTTCTTC
CDR3aa: CASSRASSYNEQFF
j_gene: TRBJ2-1
v_gene: TRBV9
d_gene: -
abundance: -

CDR3nt: TGCGCCAGCAGCTTACAGCGGGAGGCGGGGGAGACCCAGTACTTC
CDR3aa: CASSLQREAGETQYF
j_gene: TRBJ2-5
v_gene: TRBV5-1
d_gene: TRBD2
abundance: -

CDR3nt: TGTGCCAGTGGGTCGATCAGGAACGAGCAGTACTTC
CDR3aa: CASGSIRNEQYF
j_gene: TRBJ2-7
v_gene: TRBV2
d_gene: -
abundance: -

CDR3nt: TGTGCCAGCAGCGCCGGGACAGCTAGGGGAAACACCATATATTTT
CDR3aa: CASSAGTARGNTIYF
j_gene: TRBJ1-3
v_gene: TRBV9
d_gene: TRBD1
abundance: -

CDR3nt: TGTGCCATCAGTAGGGGGGGATCCCAAGAGACCCAGTACTTC
CDR3aa: CAISRGGSQETQYF
j_gene: TRBJ2-5
v_gene: TRBV10-3
d_gene: -
abundance: -

CDR3nt: TGTGCCAGCAGCTTAGAACAGGTTGTAGTCTACGAGCAGTACTTC
CDR3aa: CASSLEQVVVYEQYF
j_gene: TRBJ2-7
v_gene: TRBV7-2
d_gene: -
abundance: -

CDR3nt: TGCGCCAGCAGCCCTGGGGTGGGGCTAGAAAACGAGCAGTACTTC
CDR3aa: CASSPGVGLENEQYF
j_gene: TRBJ2-7
v_gene: TRBV4-3
d_gene: -
abundance: -

CDR3nt: TGTGCCAGCAGTCCCTCATTTGGGAGGGGACAAGGCGGCTATGGCTACACCTTC
CDR3aa: CASSPSFGRGQGGYGYTF
j_gene: TRBJ1-2
v_gene: TRBV27
d_gene: -
abundance: -

CDR3nt: TGTGCCAGCAGCTTCTCAGCGTCCCCAGATACGCAGTATTTT
CDR3aa: CASSFSASPDTQYF
j_gene: TRBJ2-3
v_gene: TRBV5-5
d_gene: -
abundance: -

CDR3nt: TGTGCCAGCAGTTTAAGGGACGGACCCTATGGCTACACCTTC
CDR3aa: CASSLRDGPYGYTF
j_gene: TRBJ1-2
v_gene: TRBV28
d_gene: -
abundance: -

CDR3nt: TGTGCCAGTAGGGTGACCACTATGGGGGCGAGGTTCGCTGAAGCTTTCTTT
CDR3aa: CASRVTTMGARFAEAFF
j_gene: TRBJ1-1
v_gene: TRBV19
d_gene: -
abundance: -

CDR3nt: TGTGCCAGCAGCTCCCACAGGGCAGGGTTCGGCGAGCAGTACTTC
CDR3aa: CASSSHRAGFGEQYF
j_gene: TRBJ2-7
v_gene: TRBV2
d_gene: -
abundance: -